Sequencing of this TCR beta chain was carried out in a study of cytomegalovirus exposure and HLA in healthy donors. The CDR3 contains 17 residues. The V gene end was trimmed by 2 bases and the J gene end by 1 base; junction bases not matched to a gene: 3. Germline V gene lookup returns CDR1 MRHNA and CDR2 SNTAGT. PCR involved 60 Vbeta and 13 Jbeta primers. Profiling relied on immunoSEQ multiplex PCR, and the TCRdb table lists in-frame clones only, not all of them. The table records about 120,000 clones, 17% of them present only once. The chain has TRBV6-4 and TRBJ2-5; TRBD2 matches at 14 bases. Specimen: PBMCs. This TCR was sampled from a female donor in good health and CMV-seropositive. The CDR3 DNA reads as TGTGCCAGCAGTGACGACGGACTAGCGGGGGGCCAAGAGACCCAGTACTTC. Translated: CASSDDGLAGGQETQYF.